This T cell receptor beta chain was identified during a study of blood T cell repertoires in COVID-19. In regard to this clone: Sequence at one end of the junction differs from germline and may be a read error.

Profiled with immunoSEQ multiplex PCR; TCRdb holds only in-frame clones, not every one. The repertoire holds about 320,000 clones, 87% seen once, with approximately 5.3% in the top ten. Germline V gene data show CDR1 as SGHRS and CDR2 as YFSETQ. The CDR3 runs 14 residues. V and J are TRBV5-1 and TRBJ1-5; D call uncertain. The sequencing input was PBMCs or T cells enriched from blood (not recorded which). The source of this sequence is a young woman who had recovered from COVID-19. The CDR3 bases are TGCGCCAGCAGTTTGGGAAGCAGCAATCAGCCCCAGCATTTT. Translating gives CASSLGSSNQPQHF.